Below, 17 T cell receptor beta chains from the same sample are listed, as sequenced in a study of blood T cell repertoires in COVID-19. The repertoire was sequenced with immunoSEQ multiplex PCR; TCRdb's copy has only in-frame clones and lacks some. Here the sample spans under 140,000 clones, approximately 90% being singletons. Sequencing was performed on peripheral blood. Receptors were obtained from a woman aged 50 to 60 with acute or convalescent COVID-19.

J is TRBJ1-1 and V is TRBV6-5, with D perhaps matching TRBD1 (6 bases). The length of the CDR3 is 16 residues. V shed 0 bases and J shed 10 bases, with 21 bases lying between them. Germline values: CDR1 MNHEY, CDR2 SVGAGI. Here the CDR3 reads CASSYSLEGRGKIAFF. The CDR3 bases are TGTGCCAGCAGTTACTCCCTTGAGGGCAGGGGCAAAATAGCTTTCTTT.

This chain connects TRBV5-5 to TRBJ1-6; possibly TRBD1 for D (5 bases). The CDR3 loop spans 15 amino acids. The germline V and J ends were trimmed by 1 base and 3 bases, with 8 bases remaining between them. CDR1 and CDR2 (germline): SGHKS, YYEKEE (reference sequence). The CDR3 region is CASSLWGDYNSPLHF. For the CDR3, the DNA is TGTGCCAGCAGCTTGTGGGGGGACTATAATTCACCCCTCCACTTT.

V usage is TRBV25-1 and J usage is TRBJ1-1; D is perhaps TRBD1 (5 bases). The CDR3 is 14 amino acids. Trimming left V 7 bases short and J 0 bases short, with 12 bases between. The germline V gene encodes CDR1 MGHDK and CDR2 SYGVNS. The CDR3 here is CASKGQSMNTEAFF. CDR3 DNA sequence: TGTGCCAGCAAGGGGCAATCAATGAACACTGAAGCTTTCTTT.

The rearrangement joins TRBV18 to TRBJ2-1; D not resolved. The CDR3 has 15 amino acids. V gave up 3 bases and J gave up 0 bases, with 9 bases separating them. Germline CDR1 reads KGHSH; CDR2 reads LQKENI. CDR3 loop: CASSPDSNSYNEQFF. The CDR3 coding sequence is TGTGCCAGCTCACCCGACTCAAACTCCTACAATGAGCAGTTCTTC. The full variable domain, its missing parts supplied by reference TRBV18 and TRBJ2-1, is NAGVMQNPRHLVRRRGQEARLRCSPMKGHSHVYWYRQLPEEGLKFMVYLQKENIIDESGMPKERFSAEFPKEGPSILRIQQVVRGDSAAYFCASSPDSNSYNEQFFGPGTRLTVL.

This chain links TRBV18 with TRBJ2-1, with a possible D match to TRBD2 (6 bases). The CDR3 runs to 18 residues. The V end was cut by 0 bases, the J end by 2 bases, with 17 bases between. Germline CDR1 is KGHSH and CDR2 is LQKENI. The CDR3 region has the DNA TGTGCCAGCTCACCACCGATTGAGGTAGCGGCAACCTACAATGAGCAGTTCTTC. Its translation is CASSPPIEVAATYNEQFF.

This chain joins TRBV5-5 and TRBJ2-2; TRBD2 agrees at 8 bases. V lost 2 bases and J lost 6; bases outside the gene matches: 9. The CDR3 has 16 residues. The germline V gene encodes CDR1 SGHKS and CDR2 YYEKEE (reference sequence). In DNA form, the CDR3 reads TGTGCCAGCAGCTTACTTAGCGGGATGGGGTCCGGGGAGCTGTTTTTT. Translation gives CASSLLSGMGSGELFF.

This chain joins TRBV30 and TRBJ2-5, with 9 nucleotides matching TRBD1. The CDR3 sequence is 13 residues long. The trim removed 3 bases at V and 5 bases at J, leaving 4 bases unmatched. Per germline, CDR1 GTSNPN and CDR2 SVGIG (reference sequence). The CDR3 DNA reads TGTGCCTGGAGCAGGGACAGGGTGGAGACCCAGTACTTC. Translation: CAWSRDRVETQYF. Using reference TRBV30 and TRBJ2-5 for the parts outside the CDR3, the full variable domain is SQTIHQWPATLVQPVGSPLSLECTVEGTSNPNLYWYRQAAGRGLQLLFYSVGIGQISSEVPQNLSASRPQDRQFILSSKKLLLSDSGFYLCAWSRDRVETQYFGPGTRLLVL.

The gene calls are TRBV3-1 (or the pseudogene TRBV3-2) and TRBJ2-7; D uncertain. The germline gives CDR1 LGHDT, CDR2 YNNKEL (reference sequence). V was pared by 3 bases and J by 0 bases, with 12 bases between. There are 15 residues in the CDR3. The CDR3 DNA reads as TGTGCCAGCAGCCATACTCGCTTCTTCTCCTACGAGCAGTACTTC. Translating it yields CASSHTRFFSYEQYF.

The chain combines TRBV7-9 with TRBJ1-6; D is possibly TRBD1 (6 bases). V lost 2 bases and J lost 5, with 7 bases in between. Germline CDR1 is SEHNR and CDR2 is FQNEAQ (reference sequence). This CDR3 is built from 14 residues. CDR3 in DNA: TGTGCCAGCAGCTTATCAGGGGATAATTCACCCCTCCACTTT. This gives the protein CASSLSGDNSPLHF.

The chain is built from TRBV7-2 and TRBJ1-2; 9 nucleotides align to TRBD1. The CDR3 has 16 amino acids. From germline, CDR1 is SGHTA and CDR2 FQGNSA. Germline trimming cut 5 bases from V and 2 bases from J; bases unmatched to any gene: 9. The DNA for the CDR3 is TGTGCCAGCAGCATGGACAGGGGCAATTTGAACTATGGCTACACCTTC. Protein product: CASSMDRGNLNYGYTF.

The V gene is TRBV2, the J gene TRBJ2-3, with 7 positions matching TRBD1. This CDR3 comprises 15 residues. In germline, CDR1 is SNHLY, CDR2 FYNNEI. V lost 6 bases, J lost 3 bases, and 9 bases stayed unmatched. The DNA of the CDR3 is TGTGCCAGCAGCGCCGGGACAGAGCCTACAGATACGCAGTATTTT. Amino acid sequence: CASSAGTEPTDTQYF.

V and J are TRBV10-3 and TRBJ1-4, with TRBD1 as a possible D gene (5 bases). The V end was cut by 5 bases, the J end by 0 bases, with 13 bases between. The CDR3 spans 16 residues. Germline V gene sequence: CDR1 ENHRY, CDR2 SYGVKD. CDR3 DNA: TGTGCCATCAGTCGGACCGGACAAGCAACTAATGAAAAACTGTTTTTT. Amino acids: CAISRTGQATNEKLFF.

This chain uses TRBV7-9 with TRBJ2-1, with D possibly being TRBD1 (5 bases). From germline, CDR1 is SEHNR and CDR2 FQNEAQ (reference sequence). The CDR3 is made up of 14 amino acids. V was shortened by 3 bases and J by 4 bases, with 10 bases between the two germline ends. The CDR3 nucleotides are TGTGCCAGCAGCTTGGGGCAGACGTACAATGAGCAGTTCTTC. The encoded protein is CASSLGQTYNEQFF.

The V and J genes are TRBV5-1 and TRBJ1-1; 7 bases are a match to TRBD1. From germline, CDR1 is SGHRS and CDR2 YFSETQ. Trimming removed 2 bases from V and 4 bases from J; junction bases left unmatched: 11. The CDR3 runs to 16 residues. CDR3 DNA: TGCGCCAGCAGCTTAACGGCCCAACAGGGGACCACTGAAGCTTTCTTT. As protein: CASSLTAQQGTTEAFF.

The rearrangement joins TRBV5-1 to TRBJ1-1; D might be TRBD1 (5 bases). The CDR3 sequence is 15 residues long. Trimming took 0 bases from V and 1 from J, leaving 10 bases between them. Germline V gene data show CDR1 as SGHRS and CDR2 as YFSETQ. The DNA for the CDR3 is TGCGCCAGCAGCTTGGACATTCAGGGGAACACTGAAGCTTTCTTT. Translating it yields CASSLDIQGNTEAFF.

The chain employs TRBV19 and TRBJ1-4; 8 positions agree with TRBD1. The germline CDR1 and CDR2 sequences are LNHDA and SQIVND (reference sequence). This CDR3 contains 15 residues. With V trimmed by 4 bases and J by 2 bases, 3 bases remained unmatched. CDR3 loop: CASSRGQGTNEKLFF. DNA for the CDR3: TGTGCCAGTAGTAGAGGACAGGGTACTAATGAAAAACTGTTTTTT.

The rearrangement links TRBV19 to TRBJ2-1; perhaps TRBD2 as D (6 bases). Trimming took off 4 bases at V and 0 bases at J, with 10 bases between the two ends. The CDR3 totals 15 residues. Germline values: CDR1 LNHDA, CDR2 SQIVND (reference sequence). CDR3 sequence reads: CASSKTGGSYNEQFF. CDR3 sequence (DNA): TGTGCCAGTAGTAAGACCGGGGGCTCCTACAATGAGCAGTTCTTC. The whole variable domain, filled in from reference TRBV19 and TRBJ2-1, reads DGGITQSPKYLFRKEGQNVTLSCEQNLNHDAMYWYRQDPGQGLRLIYYSQIVNDFQKGDIAEGYSVSREKKESFPLTVTSAQKNPTAFYLCASSKTGGSYNEQFFGPGTRLTVL.